These 9 T cell receptor beta chains originate from one sample sequenced in a study of technical replicates of blood from a few donors. Sequencing was performed with immunoSEQ multiplex PCR; in TCRdb, only in-frame clones are kept and a portion is missing. The table lists approximately 70,000 clones, about nine tenths of them singletons. Sample: T cells isolated from PBMCs. The receptors originated from a human donor in good health. Some clones in this sample may be carry-over from other donors' samples.

Concerning this clone itself: Other DNA variants within this sample encode the same CDR3. The CDR3 nucleotides read TGCAGCGTTCTGGGGACAGGGCTCTACGAGCAGTACTTC. Amino acids: CSVLGTGLYEQYF. V usage is TRBV29-1 and J usage is TRBJ2-7, with 9 bases aligning to TRBD1. The CDR3 runs 13 residues. The germline V gene has CDR1 SQVTM and CDR2 ANQGSEA. The ends lost 5 bases at V and 3 bases at J; junction bases unmatched: 5.

This clone is a singleton in its sample. The chain uses TRBV29-1 and TRBJ2-2; no reliable D call. From germline, CDR1 is SQVTM and CDR2 ANQGSEA. V dropped 5 bases and J dropped 5 bases, with 15 bases sitting between them. The length of the CDR3 is 14 residues. CDR3 in DNA: TGCAGCGTTTACACCGGGTTTCAGACCGGGGAGCTGTTTTTT. Encoded protein: CSVYTGFQTGELFF.

The DNA for the CDR3 is TGTGCCAGCAGTCCGGGACAGGGTCGCACTGAAGCTTTCTTT. It translates to CASSPGQGRTEAFF. This chain connects TRBV27 to TRBJ1-1; TRBD1 matches 9 bases. V was clipped by 5 bases and J by 4 bases; unmatched bases: 5. The germline CDR1 and CDR2 sequences are MNHEY and SMNVEV (reference sequence). The CDR3 length is 14 residues.

This chain uses TRBV6-6 with TRBJ2-5; 7 bases are shared with TRBD2. After removal of 5 bases from V and 0 bases from J, the junction contained 3 bases not matched to a gene. The germline CDR1 and CDR2 sequences are MNHNY and SVGAGI (reference sequence). This CDR3 is 14 amino acids long. The CDR3 spells CASSLGLDQETQYF. CDR3 DNA: TGTGCCAGCAGTCTAGGACTAGACCAAGAGACCCAGTACTTC.

The chain has TRBV10-2 and TRBJ2-3; perhaps TRBD2 as D (5 bases). V lost 9 bases to trimming and J lost 4 bases, with 14 bases between them. The V gene's germline CDR1 is WSHSY and CDR2 SAAADI. The CDR3 is 13 residues long. The CDR3 sequence is CASSDTVADTQYF. In nucleotides, the CDR3 is TGCGCCAGTAGCGACACGGTGGCAGATACGCAGTATTTT.

The J gene is TRBJ2-7, the V gene TRBV28; 8 nucleotides match TRBD2. CDR1 and CDR2 (germline): MDHEN, SYDVKM. The CDR3 has 14 residues. The V segment lost 5 bases and the J segment 6 bases; nucleotides outside the gene matches: 9. The CDR3 is CASSPPREAAEQYF. In DNA form, the CDR3 reads TGTGCCAGCAGTCCACCGCGGGAGGCGGCCGAGCAGTACTTC.

J is TRBJ2-1 and V is TRBV4-1, with 11 positions matching TRBD2. The CDR3 covers 16 residues. The V and J ends lost 1 base and 6 bases, in that order; junction bases with no gene match: 5. From germline, CDR1 is MGHRA and CDR2 YSYEKL. The CDR3 DNA reads as TGCGCCAGCAGCCAAGCCCCTAGCGGGGGGACCAATGAGCAGTTCTTC. The encoded protein is CASSQAPSGGTNEQFF.

This chain joins TRBV7-3 and TRBJ2-1; 12 nucleotides agree with TRBD2. CDR1 is SGHTA and CDR2 is FQGTGA in the germline V gene. CDR3 size: 18 residues. The junction had 9 bases not matched to a gene; V was cut back by 2 bases and J by 4 bases. CDR3 loop: CASSLDVRLAGGYNEQFF. The CDR3 nucleotides read TGTGCCAGCAGCTTAGATGTGCGTCTAGCGGGAGGGTACAATGAGCAGTTCTTC.

The CDR3 loop reads CASSHLDRAISYEQYF. CDR3 in DNA: TGTGCCAGCAGCCATCTCGACAGGGCAATCTCCTACGAGCAGTACTTC. The chain joins TRBV14 to TRBJ2-7; 7 bases are shared with TRBD1. Germline CDR1 is SGHDN and CDR2 is FVKESK. Germline trimming cut 3 bases from V and 0 bases from J; bases unmatched to any gene: 8. This CDR3 has 16 residues.